The 12 T cell receptor beta chains given below trace back to one sample, sequenced in a study of shared T cell receptors in the human thymus. Clones were sequenced by immunoSEQ multiplex PCR, and TCRdb holds only the in-frame ones, with some missing. The sample lists 600,000 or so clones, around 87% occurring once. These same records also appear under a second study, on human thymus T cells.

Input material: thymocytes. Receptor source: a boy under three years old with a congenital heart defect.

V is TRBV10-3 and J is TRBJ2-7, with 7 bases identical to TRBD1. The V gene end was trimmed by 5 bases and the J gene end by 6 bases; junction bases not matched to a gene: 10. This CDR3 has 14 amino acids. CDR1 and CDR2 (germline): ENHRY, SYGVKD. The CDR3 sequence is CAISPGTARSEQYF. DNA for the CDR3: TGTGCCATCAGTCCCGGGACAGCCCGCTCCGAGCAGTACTTC.

The chain employs TRBV11-2 and TRBJ1-5; 9 bases agree with TRBD1. CDR1 is SGHAT and CDR2 is FQNNGV in the germline V gene. Trimming cost V 4 bases and J 5 bases; bases outside gene matches: 3. The CDR3 has 14 residues. DNA for the CDR3: TGTGCCAGCAGCTGGGACAGGGAGGATCAGCCCCAGCATTTT. This encodes CASSWDREDQPQHF.

This chain links TRBV9 with TRBJ1-2, with 10 bases aligning to TRBD1. V was clipped by 0 bases and J by 0 bases; unmatched bases: 2. Germline CDR1 is SGDLS and CDR2 is YYNGEE. CDR3 length equals 16 residues. This chain's CDR3 is CASSVDGTGANYGYTF. The CDR3 DNA follows: TGTGCCAGCAGCGTAGACGGGACAGGGGCTAACTATGGCTACACCTTC.

This rearrangement joins TRBV30 to TRBJ1-1, with TRBD1 matching 11 bases. From germline, CDR1 is GTSNPN and CDR2 SVGIG (reference sequence). The CDR3 is made up of 17 amino acids. Unmatched junction bases numbered 18, after V lost 7 bases and J lost 5 bases. The CDR3 DNA reads TGTGCCTACTTCTCAGAGTACCGGGACAGGGGGTTAACTGAAGCTTTCTTT. As protein: CAYFSEYRDRGLTEAFF.

This sequence joins TRBV7-9 and TRBJ2-7, with a possible D match to TRBD1 (5 bases). The V gene lost 1 base and the J gene lost 1 base, with 14 bases spanning the gap. CDR1 and CDR2 (germline): SEHNR, FQNEAQ (reference sequence). This CDR3 has 16 amino acids. The CDR3 protein is CASSLGLGASSYEQYF. The CDR3 nucleotides are TGTGCCAGCAGCTTAGGTTTAGGGGCGAGTTCCTACGAGCAGTACTTC.

The J gene is TRBJ1-5, the V gene TRBV7-8; TRBD1 is a possible D gene (6 bases). Germline values: CDR1 SGHVS, CDR2 FQNEAQ. This CDR3 contains 14 residues. V lost 3 bases and J 6 bases, leaving 12 bases between the germline ends. The CDR3 region has the DNA TGTGCCAGCAGCTTTAGTGGGACATCTCAGCCCCAGCATTTT. This encodes CASSFSGTSQPQHF.

V and J are TRBV4-3 and TRBJ2-1, with 8 nucleotides matching TRBD2. With V trimmed by 1 base and J by 2 bases, 7 bases remained unmatched. The CDR3 is made up of 17 amino acids. Looked up from germline, CDR1 is LGHNA and CDR2 is YSLEER. CDR3 region: CASSQGSLGLAYNEQFF. CDR3 sequence (DNA): TGCGCCAGCAGCCAAGGAAGTTTGGGACTAGCCTACAATGAGCAGTTCTTC.

V gene TRBV14 combines with J gene TRBJ2-7; 9 bases align to TRBD1. The V gene's germline CDR1 is SGHDN and CDR2 FVKESK. The junction had 11 bases not matched to a gene; V was cut back by 4 bases and J by 7 bases. The CDR3 covers 15 residues. The DNA for the CDR3 is TGTGCCAGCAGCCCACGAGACAGGGGGGCGCAGGAGCAGTACTTC. Amino acids: CASSPRDRGAQEQYF.

The genes are TRBV14 and TRBJ1-2, with D hard to call. V dropped 8 bases and J dropped 0 bases, with 16 bases sitting between them. The CDR3 loop spans 15 amino acids. Germline V lookup: CDR1 SGHDN, CDR2 FVKESK. CDR3 nucleotide sequence: TGTGCCAGCGCCCGCTCCGGAGAAGCTAACTATGGCTACACCTTC. Its translation is CASARSGEANYGYTF.

The chain combines TRBV29-1 with TRBJ2-7, with 9 bases identical to TRBD2. Germline CDR1 SQVTM, CDR2 ANQGSEA. V dropped 2 bases and J dropped 0; count of bases not matched to a gene: 20. The CDR3 is 20 residues long. The CDR3 region is CSVETGVGWREGQPSYEQYF. The CDR3 DNA is TGCAGCGTTGAAACAGGGGTAGGATGGCGGGAGGGCCAACCCTCCTACGAGCAGTACTTC.

The gene calls are TRBV9 and TRBJ2-3; 9 nucleotides match TRBD1. CDR1 and CDR2 from the germline V gene are SGDLS and YYNGEE. J lost 1 base, V lost 4 bases, and 4 bases had no gene match. This CDR3 has 15 amino acids. The CDR3 DNA sequence: TGTGCCAGCAGCCCATGGGACAGGGGCACAGATACGCAGTATTTT. Amino acids: CASSPWDRGTDTQYF.

The J gene is TRBJ1-1, the V gene TRBV4-1; the match to TRBD1 covers 7 bases. V was clipped by 4 bases and J by 3 bases; unmatched bases: 5. The CDR3 is 14 amino acids. Germline-derived CDR1 and CDR2 are MGHRA and YSYEKL. The CDR3 here is CASSLDRDDTEAFF. In DNA, the CDR3 is TGCGCCAGCAGCCTCGACAGGGACGACACTGAAGCTTTCTTT.